Each of the 13 T cell receptor beta chains below was sequenced from the same sample in a study of T-cell memory formation after mild COVID-19. Using its own MiXCR run on the 5' RACE reads, TCRdb lists one record per CDR3 protein. The data contain about 270,000 distinct CDR3 sequences, 16% of them seen just once; the ten biggest clones take up 20% to 25%. Sequencing was carried out using PBMCs or a T cell subset sorted from them (not recorded which). The receptors here all came from a man between 18 and 29 years old who had mild COVID-19 (a few samples of this study predate the infection). Cell type and time point are not known.

V is TRBV5-4 and J is TRBJ2-2; perhaps D is TRBD1 or TRBD2 (6 bases each). The CDR3 has 16 amino acids. Germline V gene data show CDR1 as SGHNT and CDR2 as YYREEE (reference sequence). The V and J ends lost 0 bases and 4 bases respectively, with 13 bases between them. The CDR3 DNA follows: TGTGCCAGCAGCTTGGGGGGGGCTGGGGGCACCGGGGAGCTGTTTTTT. This translates into CASSLGGAGGTGELFF.

Only a few counts were recorded for this clonotype. The chain joins TRBV3-1 to TRBJ1-1; D might be TRBD1 (6 bases). Between the trimmed V and J ends, which lost 7 bases and 4 bases, there was a span of 13 bases. CDR3 length: 13 amino acids. Germline V gene lookup returns CDR1 LGHDT and CDR2 YNNKEL (reference sequence). CDR3 nucleotides: TGTGCCAGCACCGCGGACAGACGCACTGAAGCTTTCTTT. Protein sequence: CASTADRRTEAFF.

Only a few counts were recorded for this clonotype. V is TRBV10-3 and J is TRBJ2-6; 7 bases are shared with TRBD1. After removal of 11 bases from V and 3 bases from J, the junction contained 10 bases not matched to a gene. Germline lookup yields CDR1 ENHRY and CDR2 SYGVKD. This CDR3 is built from 15 residues. In DNA form, the CDR3 reads TGTGCCTCGAGACAGGGCATGTATGGGGCCAACGTCCTGACTTTC. Its protein product is CASRQGMYGANVLTF.

Many counts were recorded for this clonotype. V and J are TRBV4-3 and TRBJ2-5; 13 bases agree with TRBD2. Per the germline V gene, CDR1 is LGHNA and CDR2 is YSLEER. The CDR3 spans 15 residues. Trimming at V came to 2 bases and at J to 5 bases, leaving 2 bases not matched to a gene. This CDR3 reads CASSQTSGGAETQYF. CDR3 DNA sequence: TGCGCCAGCAGCCAAACTAGCGGGGGGGCCGAGACCCAGTACTTC.

This clonotype was seen ten or more times. The rearrangement uses TRBV20-1 and TRBJ1-3; D ambiguous. V was clipped by 7 bases and J by 0 bases, with 10 bases between them. Looked up from germline, CDR1 is DFQATT and CDR2 is SNEGSKA (reference sequence). The CDR3 loop spans 13 amino acids. The CDR3 region has the DNA TGCAGTGGTCAACAACGCTCTGGAAACACCATATATTTT. Its translation: CSGQQRSGNTIYF.

The genes are TRBV7-2 and TRBJ1-5, with a weak D call TRBD1 (5 bases). The ends were cut back, 2 bases at V and 0 bases at J, with 8 bases in the middle. Germline CDR1 and CDR2: SGHTA and FQGNSA. This CDR3 contains 15 residues. The CDR3 loop is CASSLTGPSNQPQHF. Written as DNA, the CDR3 is TGTGCCAGCAGCTTAACAGGACCTAGCAATCAGCCCCAGCATTTT.

This chain uses TRBV10-3 with TRBJ1-2, with 7 positions matching TRBD1. V shed 7 bases and J 4 bases; nucleotides not matched to a gene: 9. The germline gives CDR1 ENHRY, CDR2 SYGVKD. The CDR3 is 14 amino acids. The CDR3 loop reads CAITSATGPYGYTF. CDR3 in DNA: TGTGCCATCACTTCCGCGACAGGGCCCTATGGCTACACCTTC.

This sequence joins TRBV6-2 or TRBV6-3 and TRBJ2-7, with TRBD1 as a possible D gene (6 bases). With 5 bases removed from V and 0 bases from J, the gap between germline ends came to 14 bases. The CDR3 length is 15 residues. Germline assignment: CDR1 MNHEY and CDR2 SVGEGT. The CDR3 protein is CASSPPPGHSYEQYF. DNA for the CDR3: TGTGCCAGCAGTCCCCCTCCGGGACACTCCTACGAGCAGTACTTC.

This clonotype was recorded a few times. This rearrangement joins TRBV20-1 to TRBJ2-5, with D uncertain. CDR1 DFQATT and CDR2 SNEGSKA come from the germline V gene (reference sequence). Trimming took off 0 bases at V and 5 bases at J, with 13 bases between the two ends. The CDR3 runs 14 residues. The CDR3 is CSARDEGGPETQYF. The CDR3 coding sequence is TGCAGTGCTAGAGATGAAGGTGGCCCGGAGACCCAGTACTTC.

This clonotype has more than one count but fewer than ten. The gene calls are TRBV15 and TRBJ1-1; D is undetermined. The CDR3 runs to 16 residues. Germline loops: CDR1 LNHNV, CDR2 YYDKDF (reference sequence). The V gene lost 0 bases and the J gene lost 0 bases, with 11 bases spanning the gap. The CDR3 loop is CATSRDARALNTEAFF. The CDR3 bases are TGTGCCACCAGCAGAGATGCTCGGGCCTTGAACACTGAAGCTTTCTTT.

This clonotype was seen repeatedly, ten times or more. The V gene is TRBV5-1, the J gene TRBJ2-7; 11 nucleotides align to TRBD2. CDR3 length equals 16 residues. Per the germline V gene, CDR1 is SGHRS and CDR2 is YFSETQ. V dropped 3 bases and J dropped 3; count of bases not matched to a gene: 8. The CDR3 DNA reads TGCGCCAGCAGCTCTGGGCCTAGCGGGGGGCGCTACGAGCAGTACTTC. It translates to CASSSGPSGGRYEQYF.

This chain uses TRBV19 with TRBJ1-5, with a tentative D call TRBD1 (6 bases). This CDR3 is 12 amino acids long. Germline CDR1 is LNHDA and CDR2 is SQIVND (reference sequence). Trimming shortened V by 7 bases and J by 5 bases, and 9 bases separated the two germline ends. CDR3 loop: CASKSGDQPQHF. The CDR3 DNA follows: TGTGCCAGTAAATCAGGGGATCAGCCCCAGCATTTT.

This clonotype showed up many times. The chain uses TRBV7-6 and TRBJ2-7; 12 bases line up with TRBD1. Losses at the gene ends were 4 bases for V and 7 bases for J; bases not matched to a gene: 5. The CDR3 has 14 amino acids. Germline V CDR1 and CDR2: SGHVS, FNYEAQ. CDR3 DNA sequence: TGTGCCAGCAGCTCGGGACAGGGGGCTGAGGAGCAGTACTTC. Translation gives CASSSGQGAEEQYF.